The clone carrying this T cell receptor (beta chain) was found once. The data were taken from a study of T cells in tuberculosis. The ends were cut back, 4 bases at V and 0 bases at J, with 7 bases in the middle. Germline CDR1 reads SGHNT; CDR2 reads YYREEE (reference sequence). This CDR3 is 13 amino acids long. TCRdb's copy holds only in-frame clones and misses some; the assay was immunoSEQ multiplex PCR. The table lists roughly 32,000 clones, nearly 97% of them singletons. Sequenced input: PBMCs. The source is a donor aged 10-35 years with latent tuberculosis or without tuberculosis infection. The chain uses TRBV5-4 and TRBJ1-2; D unclear. CDR3 DNA sequence: TGTGCCAGCAGCCATACATCTAACTATGGCTACACCTTC. As protein: CASSHTSNYGYTF.